This T cell receptor beta chain came from a study of T cell responses to AZD1222 COVID-19 vaccine. Remarks on this clone: Its antigen is currently unknown.

The germline gives CDR1 SGHAT, CDR2 FQDESV (reference sequence). The ends were cut back, 3 bases at V and 8 bases at J, with 11 bases in the middle. This CDR3 has 14 residues. Study results and caveats: Only 6 or 7 individuals given AZD1222 were seropositive at baseline. Rises in breadth and depth of Spike-specific TCRs came after two AZD1222 doses. Regions left unmutated in variants are reportedly the target of nearly half of spike-specific TCRs.

Profiling relied on immunoSEQ multiplex PCR, and the TCRdb table lists in-frame clones only, not all of them. The sample gives some 190,000 clones, approximately 91% of which show up once; approximately 1.9% is in the top ten. The sample was peripheral blood, taken 28 days after the second AZD1222 dose. This receptor was identified in an adult who received the AZD1222 COVID-19 vaccine. J is TRBJ1-6 and V is TRBV11-1; no reliable D call. DNA for the CDR3: TGTGCCAGCAGCTTTGCCCCTGGGGATTCACCCCTCCACTTT. Encoded protein: CASSFAPGDSPLHF.